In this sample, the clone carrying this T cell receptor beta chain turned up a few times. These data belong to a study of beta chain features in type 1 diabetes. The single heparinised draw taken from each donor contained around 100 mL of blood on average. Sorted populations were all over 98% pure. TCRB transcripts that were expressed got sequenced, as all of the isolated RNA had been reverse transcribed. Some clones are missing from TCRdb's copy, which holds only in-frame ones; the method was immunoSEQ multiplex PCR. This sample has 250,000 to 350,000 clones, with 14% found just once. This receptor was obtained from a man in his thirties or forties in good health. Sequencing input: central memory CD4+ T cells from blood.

As DNA, the CDR3 is TGTGCCAGCAGCCTGCGACAGTCCTTTAGCACAGATACGCAGTATTTT. This encodes CASSLRQSFSTDTQYF. This chain links TRBV7-2 with TRBJ2-3; a weak D match, TRBD1 (5 bases). V lost 5 bases and J lost 0, with 15 bases in between. Germline V CDR1 and CDR2: SGHTA, FQGNSA. The CDR3 runs to 16 residues.